This TCR beta chain was sequenced during a study of shared T cell receptors in the human thymus. V shed 4 bases, J shed 2 bases, and the junction held 4 bases outside the gene matches. From germline, CDR1 is LNHDA and CDR2 SQIVND (reference sequence). The CDR3 spans 14 residues. Data came from immunoSEQ multiplex PCR; TCRdb stores just in-frame clones and leaves some out. The sample records 500,000 to 750,000 clones, roughly 90% being singletons. The sample also formed part of further work on human thymus T cells. That paper adds: The study used thymus tissue resected during corrective heart surgery.

The gene calls are TRBV19 and TRBJ2-5, with 7 positions matching TRBD1. This TCR was recovered from a boy younger than two with a congenital heart defect. The sequenced sample was thymocytes. The CDR3 sequence is CASSTRTGQETQYF. CDR3 coding DNA: TGTGCCAGTAGTACGAGGACAGGTCAAGAGACCCAGTACTTC.